Listed below are T cell receptor beta chains from one sample, sequenced in a study of response to subunit inactivated influenza vaccine. TCRdb re-derived calls from the RT-PCR reads in MiXCR, one entry per CDR3 protein. The sample lists roughly 700,000 distinct CDR3 sequences, around a sixth occurring once. The input for sequencing was PBMCs from blood, taken 11 to 12 days after vaccination. The receptors were gathered from a man aged 50 to 59 who received an inactivated influenza vaccine. Each CDR3 is given with its conserved first and last residue. D genes are given only for firm matches. Clone size is stated in some rows and not others, as once, few, many or a class when expanded.

DNA: TGCAGTGCGACACAGGGAAGGGGAACTGAAGCTTTCTTT
CDR3: CSATQGRGTEAFF
V: TRBV20-1
J: TRBJ1-1
size: many
D: -

DNA: TGTGCCAGCAGTTACGGGTTAGCAGGGTACGAGCAGTACTTC
CDR3: CASSYGLAGYEQYF
V: TRBV6-5
J: TRBJ2-7
size: many
D: -

DNA: TGCGCCAGCAGCCAAGCAGCTTGGCGTTTCGGCGGGGAGCTGTTTTTT
CDR3: CASSQAAWRFGGELFF
V: TRBV4-3
J: TRBJ2-2
size: once
D: -

DNA: TGCAGCGTTGGTACGGTAGGACTAGCGGTACAAGAGACCCAGTACTTC
CDR3: CSVGTVGLAVQETQYF
V: TRBV29-1
J: TRBJ2-5
size: few
D: TRBD2

DNA: TGTGCCAGCAGTCGACAGGGGACCACCATTTTTGGAAACACCATATATTTT
CDR3: CASSRQGTTIFGNTIYF
V: TRBV6-2/TRBV6-3
J: TRBJ1-3
size: few
D: TRBD1

DNA: TGTGCCCAAGCGGGGTCGGACACAGATACGCAGTATTTT
CDR3: CAQAGSDTDTQYF
V: TRBV7-9
J: TRBJ2-3
size: many
D: TRBD2

DNA: TGTGCCAGCAGCTTTCGGCTAGCGGGGGTTAGCTCCTACAATGAGCAGTTCTTC
CDR3: CASSFRLAGVSSYNEQFF
V: TRBV7-8
J: TRBJ2-1
size: -
D: TRBD2

DNA: TGTGCCAGCAGCGTAGGCGAGGGGGCGCGAGGGGGCTACACCTTC
CDR3: CASSVGEGARGGYTF
V: TRBV9
J: TRBJ1-2
size: -
D: TRBD1

DNA: TGCAGTGCTAGCGGGGTAGCGGGACGAGGAGAGACCCAGTACTTC
CDR3: CSASGVAGRGETQYF
V: TRBV20-1
J: TRBJ2-5
size: -
D: TRBD2

DNA: TGTGCCATCAGTGACCCTAGAGGAGAGACCCAGTACTTC
CDR3: CAISDPRGETQYF
V: TRBV10-3
J: TRBJ2-5
size: -
D: -

DNA: TGTGCCAGCAACACGCAGGGGGCAAGCACCGGGGAGCTGTTTTTT
CDR3: CASNTQGASTGELFF
V: TRBV7-2
J: TRBJ2-2
size: few
D: TRBD1

DNA: TGTGCCAGCAGCGACCGGGGACGAAGTGACAATGAGCAGTTCTTC
CDR3: CASSDRGRSDNEQFF
V: TRBV7-2
J: TRBJ2-1
size: many
D: -

DNA: TGTGCCAGCACCAAGGGGACAGGGTCATCGTACGAGCAGTACTTC
CDR3: CASTKGTGSSYEQYF
V: TRBV6-1
J: TRBJ2-7
size: few
D: TRBD1

DNA: TGCGCCAGCAGCCAAGCCCCATCCCTAGTCAGCTCCTACAATGAGCAGTTCTTC
CDR3: CASSQAPSLVSSYNEQFF
V: TRBV4-3
J: TRBJ2-1
size: few
D: -

DNA: TGTGCCAGCGAGAGCGCGAACACCGGGGAGCTGTTTTTT
CDR3: CASESANTGELFF
V: TRBV7-9
J: TRBJ2-2
size: -
D: -

DNA: TGTGCCACCAGCCTAAGCGGGAGGGGCACAGATACGCAGTATTTT
CDR3: CATSLSGRGTDTQYF
V: TRBV15
J: TRBJ2-3
size: few
D: TRBD2

DNA: TGCAGCTCCTCGACAGGTTCCCGGCCAGATACGCAGTATTTT
CDR3: CSSSTGSRPDTQYF
V: TRBV29-1
J: TRBJ2-3
size: few
D: -

DNA: TGTGCCACCAGCAGAGACAGGGACAATGAAAAACTGTTTTTT
CDR3: CATSRDRDNEKLFF
V: TRBV15
J: TRBJ1-4
size: -
D: -

DNA: TGTGCCAGCAGCTTGGCGGACGGCGGCTCCTACGAGCAGTACTTC
CDR3: CASSLADGGSYEQYF
V: TRBV7-2
J: TRBJ2-7
size: -
D: -

DNA: TGTGCCAGCTCACCAGTCAAGGACCAGCCCCAGCATTTT
CDR3: CASSPVKDQPQHF
V: TRBV18
J: TRBJ1-5
size: few
D: -

DNA: TGTGCCAGCAGCATCTCCGGGCACAGGGACAGCAATCAGCCCCAGCATTTT
CDR3: CASSISGHRDSNQPQHF
V: TRBV7-8
J: TRBJ1-5
size: many
D: -

DNA: TGTGCCACCAGCGAGTCGAAGCGGGACTACAATGAGCAGTTCTTC
CDR3: CATSESKRDYNEQFF
V: TRBV15
J: TRBJ2-1
size: -
D: TRBD2

DNA: TGTGCCAGCAGCTTGTCGCTAGCGGGAGGGAGCTCCTACGAGCAGTACTTC
CDR3: CASSLSLAGGSSYEQYF
V: TRBV5-5
J: TRBJ2-7
size: many
D: TRBD2

DNA: TGCAGTGTTGTTGGTCATAGCAATCAGCCCCAGCATTTT
CDR3: CSVVGHSNQPQHF
V: TRBV20-1
J: TRBJ1-5
size: -
D: -

DNA: TGTGCCACCAGCAGAGACAGGGACGAGACCCAGTACTTC
CDR3: CATSRDRDETQYF
V: TRBV15
J: TRBJ2-5
size: few
D: -

DNA: TGCGCCAGCAGCTTGTTTGCAGGGACAGATACGCAGTATTTT
CDR3: CASSLFAGTDTQYF
V: TRBV5-1
J: TRBJ2-3
size: -
D: -

DNA: TGTGCCAGCAGTTTACAGGGGGCGGATGAAAAACTGTTTTTT
CDR3: CASSLQGADEKLFF
V: TRBV12-3/TRBV12-4
J: TRBJ1-4
size: -
D: TRBD1

DNA: TGTGCCAGCAGTTCCACCAGACTACGAAGCACCGGGGAGCTGTTTTTT
CDR3: CASSSTRLRSTGELFF
V: TRBV7-8
J: TRBJ2-2
size: -
D: -

DNA: TGCAGTGCTAGAGATGGAACAGATACGCAGTATTTT
CDR3: CSARDGTDTQYF
V: TRBV20-1
J: TRBJ2-3
size: few
D: -

DNA: TGTGCCAGCAGCCCGCCCGGGGCGTTTTACGAGCAGTACTTC
CDR3: CASSPPGAFYEQYF
V: TRBV7-2
J: TRBJ2-7
size: -
D: -

DNA: TGCAGCGTTGGGAGCCGGGATGAGCAGTTCTTC
CDR3: CSVGSRDEQFF
V: TRBV29-1
J: TRBJ2-1
size: -
D: -

DNA: TGCAGCGCCCCCGCGGGGACCGGGGAGCTGTTTTTT
CDR3: CSAPAGTGELFF
V: TRBV29-1
J: TRBJ2-2
size: -
D: -

DNA: TGTGCCAGCAGTTCCATGGGGACAGCTACTTCTGAAGCTTTCTTT
CDR3: CASSSMGTATSEAFF
V: TRBV6-5
J: TRBJ1-1
size: -
D: TRBD1

DNA: TGTGCCAGCAGCACCCCGGACAGGGGCCCCTACGAGCAGTACTTC
CDR3: CASSTPDRGPYEQYF
V: TRBV7-9
J: TRBJ2-7
size: -
D: TRBD1

DNA: TGTGCCAGCAGCAGGGGGTCCCCCGAGACCCAGTACTTC
CDR3: CASSRGSPETQYF
V: TRBV12-3/TRBV12-4
J: TRBJ2-5
size: -
D: TRBD1

DNA: TGTGCCAGCAGTTACCGTAGCGGGGTGGTTAATGAGCAGTTCTTC
CDR3: CASSYRSGVVNEQFF
V: TRBV6-5
J: TRBJ2-1
size: -
D: TRBD2

DNA: TGCAGTGCTAGCCACATTTGGTCGGGTGAGCAGTTCTTC
CDR3: CSASHIWSGEQFF
V: TRBV20-1
J: TRBJ2-1
size: -
D: -

DNA: TGTGCCAGCAGTTTCGGGGGAATTGGCTCCTACAATGAGCAGTTCTTC
CDR3: CASSFGGIGSYNEQFF
V: TRBV12-3/TRBV12-4
J: TRBJ2-1
size: -
D: -

DNA: TGTGCCAGCAGCGTAACAGGGCGGGACCGAGATACGCAGTATTTT
CDR3: CASSVTGRDRDTQYF
V: TRBV9
J: TRBJ2-3
size: once
D: -